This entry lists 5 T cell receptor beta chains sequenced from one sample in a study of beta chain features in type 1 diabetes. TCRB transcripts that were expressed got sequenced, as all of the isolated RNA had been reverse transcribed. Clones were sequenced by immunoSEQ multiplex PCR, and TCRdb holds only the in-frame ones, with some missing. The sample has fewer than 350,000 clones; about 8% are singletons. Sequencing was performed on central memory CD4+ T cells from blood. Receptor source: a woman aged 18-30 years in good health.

The CDR3: CASSSSGTGDEKLFF. CDR3 sequence (DNA): TGCGCCAGCAGCTCTAGCGGGACTGGGGATGAAAAACTGTTTTTT. V gene TRBV5-1 combines with J gene TRBJ1-4; possibly TRBD1 for D (5 bases). V shed 3 bases and J shed 6 bases, with 15 bases lying between them. The CDR3 loop spans 15 amino acids. Germline CDR1 reads SGHRS; CDR2 reads YFSETQ.

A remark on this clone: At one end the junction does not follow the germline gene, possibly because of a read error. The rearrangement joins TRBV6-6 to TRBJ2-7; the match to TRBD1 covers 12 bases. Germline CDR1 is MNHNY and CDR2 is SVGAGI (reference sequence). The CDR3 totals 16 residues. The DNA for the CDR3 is TGTGCCAGCAGATACTCGCCGGGACAGGGGGCCAGTAGGCAGTACTTC. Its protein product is CASRYSPGQGASRQYF.

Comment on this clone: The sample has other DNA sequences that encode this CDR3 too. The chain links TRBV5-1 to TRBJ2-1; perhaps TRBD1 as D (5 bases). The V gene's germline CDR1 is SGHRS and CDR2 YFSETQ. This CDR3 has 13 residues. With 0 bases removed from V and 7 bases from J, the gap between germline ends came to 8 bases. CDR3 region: CASSLGGLNEQFF. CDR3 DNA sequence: TGCGCCAGCAGCTTGGGGGGCCTAAATGAGCAGTTCTTC.

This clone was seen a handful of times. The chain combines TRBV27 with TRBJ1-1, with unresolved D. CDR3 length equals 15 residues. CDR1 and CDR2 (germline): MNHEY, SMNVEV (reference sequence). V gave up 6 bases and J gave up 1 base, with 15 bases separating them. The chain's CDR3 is CASRDVSVANTEAFF. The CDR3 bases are TGTGCCAGCAGGGACGTTTCAGTTGCGAACACTGAAGCTTTCTTT.

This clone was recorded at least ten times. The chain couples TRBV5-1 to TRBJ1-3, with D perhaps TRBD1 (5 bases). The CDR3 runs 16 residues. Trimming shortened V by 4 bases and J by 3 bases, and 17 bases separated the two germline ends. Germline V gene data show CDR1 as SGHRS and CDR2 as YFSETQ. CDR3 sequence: CASSLRGLESGNTIYF. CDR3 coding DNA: TGCGCCAGCAGCCTTAGGGGTCTCGAGAGTGGAAACACCATATATTTT.